The entry below describes one T cell receptor (beta chain). The target of this receptor is not known. No per-base quality is available; no much larger clone lies one base away. The sample is drawn from a study of blood T cell repertoires in COVID-19 (dated by TCRdb to 2018 to 2021). A note on the overall study: Collaborator samples came from the United States, Italy and Spain and covered acute and convalescent phases of COVID-19. A freely available public database, intended as a resource for researchers studying the immune response to SARS-CoV-2, is where the repertoires were released. The material from the prospective study consisted of cDNA or gDNA derived from T cells, B-cell-depleted T cells, or PBMCs. Samples were obtained from the ongoing ImmuneRACE study (first 160 participants) and from 1,000 to 1,500 subjects provided by 6 global collaborators. Where available, HLA class I and class II types were taken from metadata supplied by the sample provider and were not determined by assay-based typing. Subjects who had been exposed to COVID-19, were actively infected with it, or had recovered from it provided the deeply sampled blood TCRbeta repertoires that made up the dataset. Sample metadata almost always included a de-identified subject ID, COVID-19 status, age in years and sex.

Each collaborating institution followed its own protocols to collect whole blood in K2EDTA tubes. For TCRbeta analysis, collaborator samples were shipped as frozen whole blood, as isolated PBMCs, or as DNA extracted from either sample type. A distance of 6 bases separates the germline ends of V and J, which lose 0 bases and 6 bases respectively. The cysteine opens and the phenylalanine closes a CDR3 of 13 amino acids. Kept here is only the CDR3 DNA, which spans 39 bases and is read in frame from base 1. Paper-wide results and their limitations: How much clinical and demographic metadata was included differed by source and by participant, and the metadata was provided uncurated.

The immunoSEQ Assay, a bias-controlled multiplex PCR, was used to amplify TCRbeta CDR3 regions from genomic DNA. On the authors' methods: The number of nucleated cells in each sample was estimated from the amplification of reference gene primers within the assay. Sequence reads were collapsed and filtered to measure the absolute abundance of every unique TCRbeta CDR3 rearrangement. Productive Simpson clonality was computed per sample as the square root of Simpson's diversity index over productive rearrangements. TCRdb re-hosts the immuneACCESS table, in-frame sequences only. Its copies lack some clones; in the studies checked, an unresolved V gene accounts for under half of them, and the cause for the rest is not known. The D gene and trimming were derived from the DNA, and the V and J assignments and clone size from that table. The sample table lists 150,000 or so clones, about 87% of them with a count of one. The ten largest clones represent roughly 26% of the sample.

The sequencing input was peripheral blood. The rearranged chain carries TRBV12-3 or TRBV12-4 and TRBJ1-5; the D segment cannot be called with confidence. This sequence originates from a man in his sixties with acute or convalescent COVID-19. CDR3 reads: CASSLAGSQPQHF. The nucleotide sequence reads TGTGCCAGCAGTTTAGCAGGGAGTCAGCCCCAGCATTTT.